This TCR beta chain was recorded in a study of cytomegalovirus exposure and HLA in healthy donors. The J segment lost 5 bases and the V segment lost 10 bases, leaving 13 bases of the junction unmatched. From germline, CDR1 is LNHDA and CDR2 SQIVND (reference sequence). The CDR3 covers 15 residues. Researchers ran the PCR with 60 Vbeta and 13 Jbeta primers. Sequencing was performed with immunoSEQ multiplex PCR; in TCRdb, only in-frame clones are kept and a portion is missing. The repertoire holds around 120,000 clones, with around 10% as singletons. This clone was recorded a few times. The sequence was collected from a man younger than 40 in good health and CMV-seronegative. The V call is TRBV19, the J call TRBJ1-1, with 10 bases lining up with TRBD1. Sequenced: PBMCs. CDR3 loop: CATTRGGTGETEAFF. Written as DNA, the CDR3 is TGTGCCACGACCCGGGGGGGGACAGGGGAAACTGAAGCTTTCTTT.